This T cell receptor beta chain was captured in a study of Ad26.COV2.S vaccination and SARS-CoV-2 variants. Study details: Each vaccinee took Ad26.COV2.S intramuscularly, once or twice 56 days apart. Study findings and constraints: Across vaccine and placebo recipients, the breadth of non-spike TCRs was similar. The placebo group had lower spike-specific TCR breadth than the vaccine recipients did.

Treatment here: roughly 19 received Ad26.COV2.S at low or high dose, single or two shots; about 5 received placebo; per-sample allocation not given. It was on day 63 after the first vaccine or placebo injection that samples were taken. Participants' vaccine, an Ad26 vector, delivered Wuhan-strain SARS-CoV-2 spike. Produced via immunoSEQ multiplex PCR; TCRdb's table is partial and in-frame only. The sample lists about 390,000 clones; 92% were seen once. On this clone itself: Antigen: not known.

In germline, CDR1 is GTSNPN, CDR2 SVGIG (reference sequence). V shed 1 base and J shed 5 bases, with 5 bases lying between them. This CDR3 contains 11 residues. The rearrangement joins TRBV30 to TRBJ1-1; no clear D gene. This receptor was taken from a person aged 18 to 65 who received the Ad26.COV2.S COVID-19 vaccine or a placebo. Here the sequenced sample was peripheral blood, taken in a trial of Ad26.COV2.S vaccine versus placebo. CDR3 in DNA: TGTGCCTGGAGTGGGGATACTGAAGCTTTCTTT. It yields the protein CAWSGDTEAFF.